The entry below describes one T cell receptor (beta chain). Germline CDR1 MDHEN, CDR2 SYDVKM. There are 14 residues in the CDR3. V shed 3 bases, J shed 6 bases, and the junction held 6 bases outside the gene matches. The time point: pretreatment peripheral blood. Only in-frame clones appear in the TCRdb table, and some are missing; sequencing was by immunoSEQ multiplex PCR. The sample shows 55,000 to 85,000 clones, roughly 84% of them seen only once. This sample was included in a study of PD-L1 blockade in urothelial cancer. Overall study context: Analysis of the blood was performed 3 weeks (second dose) and 6 weeks after treatment start.

Specimen: PBMCs, collected around atezolizumab (anti-PD-L1) treatment. The origin of this receptor is a woman in her 70s with urothelial cancer. The chain has TRBV28 and TRBJ1-2; the match to TRBD1 covers 8 bases. The CDR3 DNA reads TGTGCCAGCAGTTTTGCAGGGGGCGCTGATGGCTACACCTTC. Its translation is CASSFAGGADGYTF.